This T cell receptor (beta chain) was observed in a study of cytomegalovirus exposure and HLA in healthy donors. Whole-study results and caveats: More clonal expansion characterized HLA-associated TCR beta chains than equally common others in a later analysis.

As concerns this clone: Its target is unknown.

V shed 0 bases, J shed 4 bases, and the junction held 6 bases outside the gene matches. Germline V CDR1 and CDR2: SGHAT, FQNNGV. This CDR3 region has 15 residues. Researchers ran the PCR with 60 Vbeta and 13 Jbeta primers. Assay: immunoSEQ multiplex PCR; the TCRdb copy retains only in-frame clones and omits some. The data hold about 150,000 clones, with nearly 80% observed a single time. This sequence originates from a woman aged 25 to 39 in good health and CMV-seronegative. Material for sequencing was PBMCs. V usage is TRBV11-2 and J usage is TRBJ2-7; 7 bases agree with TRBD1. CDR3 coding DNA: TGTGCCAGCAGCTTAGATGAGGGCAGGGGGTACGAGCAGTACTTC. It specifies CASSLDEGRGYEQYF. The full variable domain, its missing parts supplied by reference TRBV11-2 and TRBJ2-7, is EAGVAQSPRYKIIEKRQSVAFWCNPISGHATLYWYQQILGQGPKLLIQFQNNGVVDDSQLPKDRFSAERLKGVDSTLKIQPAKLEDSAVYLCASSLDEGRGYEQYFGPGTRLTVT.